The 27 T cell receptor beta chains below were found in one sample sequenced in a study of CD8 T cells in Susac syndrome. The authors reverse transcribed about 0.45 to 1 ug RNA with random hexamers. Via MiXCR, TCRdb re-called the immunoSEQ multiplex PCR reads, giving one row per CDR3 protein. Here the sample spans 150,000 or so distinct CDR3 sequences, around 96% being singletons. The sequencing sample was made of CD4+ T cells from PBMCs. The receptors were sampled from a human donor in good health.

The chain carries TRBV7-2 and TRBJ2-5; 9 bases are shared with TRBD2. The ends lost 8 bases at V and 5 bases at J; junction bases unmatched: 15. In germline, CDR1 is SGHTA, CDR2 FQGNSA. This CDR3 has 16 residues. The CDR3 is CASGEAGGILGETQYF. The CDR3 DNA reads TGTGCCAGCGGGGAAGCGGGGGGTATCCTCGGGGAGACCCAGTACTTC.

The gene calls are TRBV2 and TRBJ1-6, with TRBD1 as a possible D gene (5 bases). Germline CDR1 SNHLY, CDR2 FYNNEI. This CDR3 contains 15 residues. V was shortened by 3 bases and J by 7 bases, with 13 bases between the two germline ends. The CDR3 DNA follows: TGTGCCAGCAGTGAGGGGGGTCCTATCAATTCACCCCTCCACTTT. Amino acid sequence: CASSEGGPINSPLHF. Supplemented by reference TRBV2 and TRBJ1-6, the full variable domain reads EPEVTQTPSHQVTQMGQEVILRCVPISNHLYFYWYRQILGQKVEFLVSFYNNEISEKSEIFDDQFSVERPDGSNFTLKIRSTKLEDSAMYFCASSEGGPINSPLHFGNGTRLTVT.

The chain couples TRBV28 to TRBJ2-3; no clear D gene. V gave up 11 bases and J gave up 3 bases, with 12 bases separating them. CDR1 and CDR2 (germline): MDHEN, SYDVKM. This CDR3 comprises 12 residues. The CDR3 DNA follows: TGTGCCGTAGCAACTGAGACAGATACGCAGTATTTT. It codes for CAVATETDTQYF.

Written as DNA, the CDR3 is TGTGCCAGCAGCTTAGACCCCCGGTCCATGAACACTGAAGCTTTCTTT. Its protein product is CASSLDPRSMNTEAFF. This chain uses TRBV7-9 with TRBJ1-1; D is unresolved. V lost 1 base to trimming and J lost 0 bases, with 12 bases between them. This CDR3 is built from 16 residues. Germline CDR1 reads SEHNR; CDR2 reads FQNEAQ (reference sequence). Complete variable domain (other parts from reference TRBV7-9 and TRBJ1-1): DTGVSQNPRHKITKRGQNVTFRCDPISEHNRLYWYRQTLGQGPEFLTYFQNEAQLEKSRLLSDRFSAERPKGSFSTLEIQRTEQGDSAMYLCASSLDPRSMNTEAFFGQGTRLTVV.

V usage is TRBV29-1 and J usage is TRBJ2-7; D might be TRBD1 (6 bases). V lost 5 bases, J lost 2 bases, and 16 bases lay in between. The CDR3 totals 14 residues. Germline CDR1 reads SQVTM; CDR2 reads ANQGSEA. The CDR3: CSVSPGQAPYEQYF. The CDR3 DNA sequence: TGCAGCGTTAGCCCGGGACAAGCCCCCTACGAGCAGTACTTC.

V and J are TRBV7-9 and TRBJ1-1; D is unresolved. V was pared by 4 bases and J by 5 bases, with 8 bases between. Germline values: CDR1 SEHNR, CDR2 FQNEAQ (reference sequence). This CDR3 region has 12 residues. Here the CDR3 reads CASSYLRTEAFF. CDR3 bases: TGTGCCAGCAGCTACCTTAGGACTGAAGCTTTCTTT. Full variable domain (outside the CDR3, taken from reference TRBV7-9 and TRBJ1-1): DTGVSQNPRHKITKRGQNVTFRCDPISEHNRLYWYRQTLGQGPEFLTYFQNEAQLEKSRLLSDRFSAERPKGSFSTLEIQRTEQGDSAMYLCASSYLRTEAFFGQGTRLTVV.

The chain recombines TRBV12-3 or TRBV12-4 with TRBJ1-2; D unclear. Trimming shortened V by 5 bases and J by 8 bases, and 12 bases separated the two germline ends. CDR3 size: 12 residues. This chain's CDR3 is CASSPRPGGYTF. In nucleotides, the CDR3 is TGTGCCAGCAGTCCCAGACCGGGGGGCTACACCTTC.

The rearrangement links TRBV28 to TRBJ2-5, with 10 bases that match TRBD1. Germline CDR1 reads MDHEN; CDR2 reads SYDVKM. This CDR3 comprises 14 residues. With 6 bases clipped from V and 7 bases from J, the junction kept 8 bases outside the gene matches. DNA of the CDR3: TGTGCCAGCAGCCCCCCCGGGACAGGGGTGACCCAGTACTTC. Its protein product is CASSPPGTGVTQYF.

This rearrangement joins TRBV7-2 to TRBJ1-2, with TRBD1 as a possible D gene (6 bases). The germline gives CDR1 SGHTA, CDR2 FQGNSA. CDR3 length: 15 residues. V was trimmed by 3 bases and J by 2 bases, leaving 13 bases between them. The CDR3 nucleotides read TGTGCCAGCAGCTTGTCCCTGGGGGCGAACTATGGCTACACCTTC. It yields the protein CASSLSLGANYGYTF.

The V and J genes are TRBV4-3 and TRBJ2-5; D unclear. Trimming cost V 1 base and J 4 bases, with 7 bases left between them. The CDR3 contains 13 residues. Germline V gene sequence: CDR1 LGHNA, CDR2 YSLEER. CDR3 sequence (DNA): TGCGCCAGCAGCCAAGGACTTGCAGAGACCCAGTACTTC. Translated, it gives CASSQGLAETQYF.

This chain joins TRBV6-5 and TRBJ1-2; D gene ambiguous. V shed 6 bases and J shed 4 bases, with 12 bases lying between them. CDR1 and CDR2 from the germline V gene are MNHEY and SVGAGI. The CDR3 is 13 amino acids. CDR3 protein: CASSRGGSYGYTF. CDR3 bases: TGTGCCAGCAGCCGGGGTGGGTCCTATGGCTACACCTTC.

This clonotype was recorded once. This chain joins TRBV15 and TRBJ2-1; the D is unclear. Between the trimmed V and J ends, which lost 4 bases and 4 bases, there was a span of 11 bases. Germline V CDR1 and CDR2: LNHNV, YYDKDF (reference sequence). There are 14 residues in the CDR3. The CDR3 here is CATSKGRLYNEQFF. The CDR3 DNA follows: TGTGCCACCAGCAAAGGACGGTTGTACAATGAGCAGTTCTTC.

The chain is built from TRBV20-1 and TRBJ2-1; the D gene is possibly TRBD1 (5 bases). V dropped 4 bases and J dropped 7 bases, with 14 bases sitting between them. This CDR3 comprises 13 residues. Looked up from germline, CDR1 is DFQATT and CDR2 is SNEGSKA (reference sequence). CDR3 bases: TGCAGTGCTACCAGGACACCCCCTAATGAGCAGTTCTTC. This encodes CSATRTPPNEQFF.

This clonotype was detected once. The CDR3 region is CASRPRTNVRGTEAFF. Here the CDR3 DNA reads TGTGCCAGCAGACCCAGGACTAACGTGAGGGGAACTGAAGCTTTCTTT. This sequence joins TRBV2 and TRBJ1-1; D is perhaps TRBD1 (5 bases). The CDR3 runs to 16 residues. V was pared by 6 bases and J by 5 bases, with 22 bases between. Germline loops: CDR1 SNHLY, CDR2 FYNNEI.

The chain uses TRBV2 and TRBJ1-1; D ambiguous. The CDR3 contains 13 residues. The germline V gene encodes CDR1 SNHLY and CDR2 FYNNEI. V gave up 4 bases and J gave up 4 bases, with 10 bases separating them. CDR3 sequence reads: CASSAGAGTEAFF. The CDR3 nucleotides are TGTGCCAGCAGTGCCGGTGCGGGCACTGAAGCTTTCTTT.

J is TRBJ2-2 and V is TRBV6-5; no definite D call. Germline V gene sequence: CDR1 MNHEY, CDR2 SVGAGI. V was shortened by 2 bases and J by 3 bases, with 4 bases between the two germline ends. This CDR3 has 13 amino acids. CDR3 loop: CASSYGHTGELFF. The CDR3 DNA follows: TGTGCCAGCAGTTACGGCCACACCGGGGAGCTGTTTTTT.

The count of this clonotype is one. The chain is built from TRBV2 and TRBJ1-4; TRBD1 matches at 10 bases. Germline V gene sequence: CDR1 SNHLY, CDR2 FYNNEI. The length of the CDR3 is 14 residues. Trimming at V came to 4 bases and at J to 7 bases, leaving 3 bases not matched to a gene. The CDR3 nucleotides read TGTGCCAGCAGTGTCGGACAGGGGGTTGAAAAACTGTTTTTT. The encoded protein is CASSVGQGVEKLFF.

The J gene is TRBJ2-7, the V gene TRBV4-3; D not certain. Germline CDR1 reads LGHNA; CDR2 reads YSLEER. The V and J ends lost 0 bases and 0 bases respectively, with 6 bases between them. The CDR3 spans 14 residues. This CDR3 reads CASSQEHSSYEQYF. The CDR3 nucleotides read TGCGCCAGCAGCCAAGAACACAGCTCCTACGAGCAGTACTTC.

The V call is TRBV19, the J call TRBJ1-1; 8 bases are shared with TRBD1. The germline gives CDR1 LNHDA, CDR2 SQIVND (reference sequence). The CDR3 covers 14 residues. V was pared by 6 bases and J by 3 bases, with 6 bases of the junction left unmatched. This CDR3 is CASRGQGSDTEAFF. The DNA of the CDR3 is TGTGCCAGTAGAGGACAGGGAAGTGACACTGAAGCTTTCTTT.

V usage is TRBV7-2 and J usage is TRBJ2-5; D not resolved. CDR3 length: 12 residues. The V and J ends lost 4 bases and 6 bases respectively, with 9 bases between them. The germline V gene has CDR1 SGHTA and CDR2 FQGNSA. The CDR3 region is CASSYERQTQYF. The CDR3 bases are TGTGCCAGCAGCTACGAACGACAGACCCAGTACTTC.

V and J are TRBV29-1 and TRBJ1-2; no definite D call. CDR1 SQVTM and CDR2 ANQGSEA come from the germline V gene. V lost 7 bases, J lost 5 bases, and 11 bases lay in between. The CDR3 is 11 amino acids. Written as DNA, the CDR3 is TGCAGCGACAGAAGATCATATGGCTACACCTTC. Encoded protein: CSDRRSYGYTF.

V is TRBV9 and J is TRBJ2-3; 10 nucleotides align to TRBD2. V dropped 3 bases and J dropped 5; count of bases not matched to a gene: 15. CDR1 is SGDLS and CDR2 is YYNGEE in the germline V gene. CDR3 length: 18 residues. The CDR3 spells CASSADPTSGLDGDTQYF. Written as DNA, the CDR3 is TGTGCCAGCAGCGCCGACCCGACTAGCGGGCTAGACGGAGATACGCAGTATTTT.

The chain has TRBV20-1 and TRBJ2-7; D may be TRBD2 (6 bases). In germline, CDR1 is DFQATT, CDR2 SNEGSKA (reference sequence). This CDR3 has 12 residues. Trimming removed 5 bases from V and 7 bases from J, with 15 bases in between. The CDR3 coding sequence is TGCAGTGCTCGGGGGAGCCTTGATGAGCAGTACTTC. Encoded protein: CSARGSLDEQYF.

This clonotype has only one observation. The chain recombines TRBV7-2 with TRBJ2-7, with a possible D match to TRBD1 (6 bases). Germline loops: CDR1 SGHTA, CDR2 FQGNSA. CDR3 length: 14 residues. The V end was cut by 5 bases, the J end by 4 bases, with 15 bases between. In DNA form, the CDR3 reads TGTGCCAGCAGCCAACAGGGCTCGGATTACGAGCAGTACTTC. Its protein is CASSQQGSDYEQYF.

V usage is TRBV6-2 or TRBV6-3 and J usage is TRBJ2-7, with 9 bases lining up with TRBD1. V lost 2 bases to trimming and J lost 1 base; unmatched junction nucleotides: 3. This CDR3 has 15 residues. Germline V lookup: CDR1 MNHEY, CDR2 SVGEGT. CDR3 nucleotides: TGTGCCAGCAGTTACCTGGGGACAGGGTCCTACGAGCAGTACTTC. Translated: CASSYLGTGSYEQYF.

This chain joins TRBV9 and TRBJ1-4; D unclear. Trimming cost V 0 bases and J 7 bases, with 16 bases left between them. The CDR3 runs to 16 residues. CDR1 SGDLS and CDR2 YYNGEE come from the germline V gene. The CDR3 nucleotides are TGTGCCAGCAGCGTAGCCCCGGGAGGCGCGGGTGAAAAACTGTTTTTT. This gives the protein CASSVAPGGAGEKLFF.

The chain carries TRBV20-1 and TRBJ2-2; TRBD1 agrees at 11 bases. Germline V CDR1 and CDR2: DFQATT, SNEGSKA (reference sequence). Germline trimming cut 5 bases from V and 0 bases from J; bases unmatched to any gene: 2. CDR3 length: 15 residues. As DNA, the CDR3 is TGCAGTGCTGGGACAGGGGGATCGAACACCGGGGAGCTGTTTTTT. This encodes CSAGTGGSNTGELFF.